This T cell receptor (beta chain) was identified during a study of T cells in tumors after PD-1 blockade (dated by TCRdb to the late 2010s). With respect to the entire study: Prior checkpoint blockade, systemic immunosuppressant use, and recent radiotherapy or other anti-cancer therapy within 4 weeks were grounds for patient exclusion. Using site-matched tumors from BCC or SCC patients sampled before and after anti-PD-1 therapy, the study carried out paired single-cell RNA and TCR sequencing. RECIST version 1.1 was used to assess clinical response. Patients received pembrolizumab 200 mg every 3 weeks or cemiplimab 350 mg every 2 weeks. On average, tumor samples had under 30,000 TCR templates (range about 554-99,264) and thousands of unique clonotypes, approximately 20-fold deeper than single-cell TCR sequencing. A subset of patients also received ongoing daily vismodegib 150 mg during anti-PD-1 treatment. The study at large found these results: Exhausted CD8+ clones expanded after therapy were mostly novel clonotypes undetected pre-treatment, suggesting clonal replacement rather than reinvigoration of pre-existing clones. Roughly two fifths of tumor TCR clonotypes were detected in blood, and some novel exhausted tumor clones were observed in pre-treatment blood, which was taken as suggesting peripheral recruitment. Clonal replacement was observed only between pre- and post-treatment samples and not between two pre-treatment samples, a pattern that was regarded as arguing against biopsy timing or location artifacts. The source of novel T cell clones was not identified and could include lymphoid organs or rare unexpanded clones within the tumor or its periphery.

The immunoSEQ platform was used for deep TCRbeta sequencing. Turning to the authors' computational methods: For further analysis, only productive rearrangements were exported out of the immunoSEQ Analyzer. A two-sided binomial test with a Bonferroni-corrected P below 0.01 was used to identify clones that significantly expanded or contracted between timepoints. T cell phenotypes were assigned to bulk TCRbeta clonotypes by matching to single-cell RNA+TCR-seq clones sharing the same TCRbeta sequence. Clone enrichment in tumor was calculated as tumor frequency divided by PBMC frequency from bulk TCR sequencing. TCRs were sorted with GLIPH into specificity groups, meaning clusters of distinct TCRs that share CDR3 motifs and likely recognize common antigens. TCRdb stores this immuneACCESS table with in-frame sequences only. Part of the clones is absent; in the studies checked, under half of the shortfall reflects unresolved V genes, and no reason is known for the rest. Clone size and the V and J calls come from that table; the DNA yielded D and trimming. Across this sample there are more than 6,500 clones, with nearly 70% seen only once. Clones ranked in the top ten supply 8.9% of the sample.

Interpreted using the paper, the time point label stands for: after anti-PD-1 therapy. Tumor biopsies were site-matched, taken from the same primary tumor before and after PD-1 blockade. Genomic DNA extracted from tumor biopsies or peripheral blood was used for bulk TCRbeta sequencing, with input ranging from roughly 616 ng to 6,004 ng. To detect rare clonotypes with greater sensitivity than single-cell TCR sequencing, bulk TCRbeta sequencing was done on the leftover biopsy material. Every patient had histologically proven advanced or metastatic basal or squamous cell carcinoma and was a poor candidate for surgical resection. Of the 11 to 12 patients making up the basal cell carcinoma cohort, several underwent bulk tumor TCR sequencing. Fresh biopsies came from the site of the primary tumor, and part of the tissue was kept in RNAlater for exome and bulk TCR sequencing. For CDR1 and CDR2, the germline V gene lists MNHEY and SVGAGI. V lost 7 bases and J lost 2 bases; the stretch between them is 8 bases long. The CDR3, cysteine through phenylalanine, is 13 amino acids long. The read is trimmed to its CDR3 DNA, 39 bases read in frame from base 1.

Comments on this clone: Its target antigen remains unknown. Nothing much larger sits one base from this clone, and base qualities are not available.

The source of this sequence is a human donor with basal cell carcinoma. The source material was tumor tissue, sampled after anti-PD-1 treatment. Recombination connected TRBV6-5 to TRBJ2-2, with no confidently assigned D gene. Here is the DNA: TGTGCCAGCAAGTCAGCAAACACCGGGGAGCTGTTTTTT. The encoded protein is CASKSANTGELFF.